This paragraph covers one T cell receptor (beta chain) sequence. The CDR3 runs to 13 residues. CDR1 MDHEN and CDR2 SYDVKM come from the germline V gene. Trimming shortened V by 4 bases and J by 3 bases, and 9 bases separated the two germline ends. This sample is drawn from a study of blood T cell repertoires in COVID-19. Study details: Samples of COVID-19 (acute and convalescent) were obtained from the United States, Italy and Spain. T cells, B-cell-depleted T cells, or PBMCs provided the cDNA or gDNA that served as material.

Assay used: immunoSEQ multiplex PCR; TCRdb lists only in-frame clones, some missing. Counted here are some 74,000 clones, 88% occurring once; the ten biggest clones make up roughly 29%. The TCR sequence derives from a man between 50 and 59 years old with acute or convalescent COVID-19. The chain combines TRBV28 with TRBJ1-2; D gene unclear. Sequencing was done on a sample of peripheral blood. The CDR3 DNA reads TGTGCCAGCAGTTCAGTCACAGACTATGGCTACACCTTC. It specifies CASSSVTDYGYTF.